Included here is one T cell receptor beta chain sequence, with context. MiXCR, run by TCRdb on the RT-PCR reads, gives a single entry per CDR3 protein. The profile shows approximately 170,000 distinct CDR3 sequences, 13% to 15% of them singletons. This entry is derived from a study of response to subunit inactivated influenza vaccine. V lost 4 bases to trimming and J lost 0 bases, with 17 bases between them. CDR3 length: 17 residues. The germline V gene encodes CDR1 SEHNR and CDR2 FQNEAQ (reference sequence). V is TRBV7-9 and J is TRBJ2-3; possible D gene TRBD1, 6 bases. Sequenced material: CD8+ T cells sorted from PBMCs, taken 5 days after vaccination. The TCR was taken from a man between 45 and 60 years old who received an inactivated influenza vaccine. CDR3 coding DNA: TGTGCCAGCAGCTCACCATGGGACACTGCTAGCACAGATACGCAGTATTTT. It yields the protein CASSSPWDTASTDTQYF.